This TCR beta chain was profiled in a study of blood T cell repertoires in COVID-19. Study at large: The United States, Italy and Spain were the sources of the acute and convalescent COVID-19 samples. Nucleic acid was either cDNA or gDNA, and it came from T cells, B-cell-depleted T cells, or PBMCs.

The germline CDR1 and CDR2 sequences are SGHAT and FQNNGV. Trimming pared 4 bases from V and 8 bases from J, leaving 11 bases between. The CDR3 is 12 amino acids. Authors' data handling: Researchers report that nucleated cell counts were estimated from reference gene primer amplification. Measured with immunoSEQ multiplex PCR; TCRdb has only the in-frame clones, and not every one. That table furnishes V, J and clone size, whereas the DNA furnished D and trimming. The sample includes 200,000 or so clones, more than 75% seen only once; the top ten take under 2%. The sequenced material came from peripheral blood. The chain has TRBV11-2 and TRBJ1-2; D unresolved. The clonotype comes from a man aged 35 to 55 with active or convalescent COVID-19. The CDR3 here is CASSSAPRGYTF. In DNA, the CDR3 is TGTGCCAGCAGCTCCGCCCCCCGGGGCTACACCTTC.